These 13 T cell receptor beta chains came from one sample sequenced in a study of blood T cell repertoires in COVID-19 (dated by TCRdb to between 2020 and 2021). Libraries came from the immunoSEQ multiplex PCR assay. TCRdb carries this immuneACCESS record with in-frame sequences only. Its versions omit some clonotypes, under half of them owing to an unresolved V gene in the studies checked, with the rest unexplained. The sample records around 300,000 clones, more than 80% of which are singletons. The biggest ten clones account for around 2.9% of the sample. The sample consisted of peripheral blood. These receptors were taken from a woman in her twenties or thirties with active or convalescent COVID-19.

J is TRBJ2-5 and V is TRBV25-1; 9 nucleotides line up with TRBD1. V gave up 4 bases and J gave up 3 bases; unmatched junction bases: 6. The V gene's germline CDR1 is MGHDK and CDR2 SYGVNS. CDR3 size: 15 residues. The CDR3 DNA reads as TGTGCCAGCAGTGCGAGACAGGGGGGGAAAGAGACCCAGTACTTC. Its translation: CASSARQGGKETQYF.

The CDR3 region has the DNA TGTGCCAGCAGTTTTCGATACAGGGGATACACTGAAGCTTTCTTT. Amino acids: CASSFRYRGYTEAFF. The chain uses TRBV28 and TRBJ1-1; 7 bases match TRBD1. CDR1 and CDR2 from the germline V gene are MDHEN and SYDVKM. V shed 3 bases, J shed 3 bases, and the junction held 7 bases outside the gene matches. The CDR3 covers 15 residues.

Concerning this clone itself: A junction boundary mismatches the germline segment, possibly from a read error. This chain joins TRBV19 and TRBJ2-2, with 7 bases matching TRBD1. Germline CDR1 and CDR2: LNHDA and SQIVND (reference sequence). The CDR3 is made up of 15 amino acids. CDR3 amino acids: CASSRRQGNTGELFF. CDR3 in DNA: TGTGCTAGTAGTCGCCGACAGGGGAACACCGGGGAGCTGTTTTTT.

The chain employs TRBV27 and TRBJ2-3; 9 nucleotides align to TRBD1. The germline gives CDR1 MNHEY, CDR2 SMNVEV (reference sequence). The V segment lost 8 bases and the J segment 4 bases; nucleotides outside the gene matches: 4. This CDR3 comprises 13 residues. The CDR3: CASGTGGADTQYF. The DNA of the CDR3 is TGTGCCAGCGGAACAGGGGGCGCAGATACGCAGTATTTT.

There are a few counts of this clone. This sequence joins TRBV25-1 and TRBJ2-1; 7 positions agree with TRBD1. CDR3 size: 15 residues. Germline V CDR1 and CDR2: MGHDK, SYGVNS. Trimming at V came to 7 bases and at J to 2 bases, leaving 8 bases not matched to a gene. In DNA, the CDR3 is TGTGCCAGCAAAAACCGGGACAGTCCCTACAATGAGCAGTTCTTC. Translation: CASKNRDSPYNEQFF.

The V and J genes are TRBV27 and TRBJ1-6; 7 positions agree with TRBD1. The trim removed 5 bases at V and 7 bases at J, leaving 8 bases unmatched. This CDR3 is 15 amino acids long. Germline CDR1 reads MNHEY; CDR2 reads SMNVEV (reference sequence). The CDR3 spells CASSHDRVPNSPLHF. CDR3 coding DNA: TGTGCCAGCAGTCACGACAGGGTGCCCAATTCACCCCTCCACTTT.

This clone was observed a single time. The rearrangement links TRBV7-9 to TRBJ2-1; D is unresolved. CDR3 length equals 12 residues. CDR1 is SEHNR and CDR2 is FQNEAQ in the germline V gene (reference sequence). Trimming left V 1 base short and J 8 bases short, with 6 bases between. The CDR3 region is CASSLVGYEQFF. The CDR3 bases are TGTGCCAGCAGCTTAGTGGGCTATGAGCAGTTCTTC.

The genes are TRBV6-5 and TRBJ1-1; possible D gene TRBD1, 5 bases. The germline V gene encodes CDR1 MNHEY and CDR2 SVGAGI. The CDR3 runs to 14 residues. Deletions cut 7 bases from V and 6 bases from J, with 18 bases between. Here the CDR3 reads CASTHTGLMAEAFF. In nucleotides, the CDR3 is TGTGCCAGCACCCACACAGGTTTAATGGCTGAAGCTTTCTTT.

This rearrangement joins TRBV20-1 to TRBJ2-3, with TRBD2 matching over 11 bases. Trimming at V came to 3 bases and at J to 6 bases, leaving 2 bases not matched to a gene. The CDR3 is 13 residues long. Looked up from germline, CDR1 is DFQATT and CDR2 is SNEGSKA (reference sequence). CDR3 nucleotide sequence: TGCAGTGCTAGTAGCGGGGGGGACGATACGCAGTATTTT. Encoded protein: CSASSGGDDTQYF.

In its sample, this clone was seen once. The V call is TRBV10-3, the J call TRBJ1-2; D uncertain. In germline, CDR1 is ENHRY, CDR2 SYGVKD. CDR3 length: 14 amino acids. V dropped 10 bases and J dropped 4 bases, with 19 bases sitting between them. DNA for the CDR3: TGTGCCACCATCGAAGGAGGGTCCCTCTATGGCTACACCTTC. It is translated as CATIEGGSLYGYTF.

The chain carries TRBV14 and TRBJ1-1, with D maybe TRBD1 (5 bases). Germline loops: CDR1 SGHDN, CDR2 FVKESK. Trimming removed 1 base at V and 10 bases at J, with 13 bases between. The CDR3 covers 13 residues. DNA of the CDR3: TGTGCCAGCAGCCAAGTCGTTTCGGGGGGAGCTTTCTTT. Its protein product is CASSQVVSGGAFF.

This chain connects TRBV12-3 or TRBV12-4 to TRBJ2-3; D is unclear. V lost 6 bases and J lost 6, with 10 bases in between. CDR3 length equals 12 residues. CDR3 amino acids: CASSLAGDTQYF. The CDR3 nucleotides are TGTGCCAGCAGCTTGGCCGGGGATACGCAGTATTTT.

V usage is TRBV18 and J usage is TRBJ1-2, with TRBD1 matching 11 bases. This CDR3 has 16 amino acids. The V gene's germline CDR1 is KGHSH and CDR2 LQKENI. The junction had 9 bases not matched to a gene; V was cut back by 6 bases and J by 3 bases. CDR3 region: CASSPLGGQGDYGYTF. CDR3 DNA sequence: TGTGCCAGCTCCCCCCTCGGGGGACAGGGGGACTATGGCTACACCTTC. Combining the CDR3 with reference TRBV18 and TRBJ1-2 gives the whole variable domain NAGVMQNPRHLVRRRGQEARLRCSPMKGHSHVYWYRQLPEEGLKFMVYLQKENIIDESGMPKERFSAEFPKEGPSILRIQQVVRGDSAAYFCASSPLGGQGDYGYTFGSGTRLTVV.